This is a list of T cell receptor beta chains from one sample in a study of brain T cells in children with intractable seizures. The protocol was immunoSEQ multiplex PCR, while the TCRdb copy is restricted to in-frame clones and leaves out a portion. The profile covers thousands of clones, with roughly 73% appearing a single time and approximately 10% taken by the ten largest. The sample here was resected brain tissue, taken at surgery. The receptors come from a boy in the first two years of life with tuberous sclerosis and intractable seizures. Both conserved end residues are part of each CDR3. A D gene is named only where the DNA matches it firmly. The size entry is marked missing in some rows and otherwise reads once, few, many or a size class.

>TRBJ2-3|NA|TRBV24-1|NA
CATSEADTQYF
TGTGCCACCAGTGAAGCAGATACGCAGTATTTT
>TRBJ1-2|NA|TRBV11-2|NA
CASSSALGNYGYTF
TGTGCCAGCAGCTCCGCCCTAGGGAACTATGGCTACACCTTC
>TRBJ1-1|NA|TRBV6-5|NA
CASSYKANTEAFF
TGTGCCAGCAGTTACAAGGCGAACACTGAAGCTTTCTTT
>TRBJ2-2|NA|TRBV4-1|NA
CASSLLDMANTGELFF
TGCGCCAGCAGCCTTCTCGACATGGCGAACACCGGGGAGCTGTTTTTT
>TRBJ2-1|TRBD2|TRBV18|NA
CASSPSPFLSGRAQGNEQFF
TGTGCCAGCTCACCCTCCCCCTTCCTTAGCGGGAGGGCCCAGGGGAATGAGCAGTTCTTC
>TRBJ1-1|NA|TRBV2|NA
CASIVENTEAFF
TGTGCCAGCATAGTGGAGAACACTGAAGCTTTCTTT
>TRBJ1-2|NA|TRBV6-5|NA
CASRLFGVVGYTF
TGTGCCAGCAGACTTTTCGGGGTGGTAGGCTACACCTTC
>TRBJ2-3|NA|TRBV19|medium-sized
CASSINRADTQYF
TGTGCCAGTAGTATAAACAGGGCAGATACGCAGTATTTT
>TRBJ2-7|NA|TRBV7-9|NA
CASSSVGVGIYEQYF
TGTGCCAGCAGCTCAGTTGGGGTTGGAATTTACGAGCAGTACTTC
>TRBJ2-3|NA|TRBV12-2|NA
CASRLGGRATDTQYF
TGTGCAAGTCGCTTAGGCGGGAGGGCCACAGATACGCAGTATTTT
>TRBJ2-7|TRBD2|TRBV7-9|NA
CASSLGDGGAYEQYF
TGTGCCAGCAGCCTCGGGGATGGGGGGGCCTACGAGCAGTACTTC
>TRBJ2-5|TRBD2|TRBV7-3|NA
CASSLLSGRSETQYF
TGTGCCAGCAGCTTACTATCCGGGAGGTCAGAGACCCAGTACTTC
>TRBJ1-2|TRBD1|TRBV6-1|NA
CASRSTGGYGYTF
TGTGCCAGCAGATCGACAGGGGGCTATGGCTACACCTTC
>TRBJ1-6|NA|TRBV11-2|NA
CASSAGERPRRSPLHF
TGTGCCAGCAGCGCTGGGGAGAGGCCTCGTAGGTCACCCCTCCACTTT
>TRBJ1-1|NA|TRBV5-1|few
CASSNREAITEAFF
TGCGCCAGCAGTAACAGGGAGGCGATCACTGAAGCTTTCTTT
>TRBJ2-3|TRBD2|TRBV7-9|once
CASSTGGLASTQYF
TGTGCCAGCAGCACAGGGGGACTAGCGAGTACGCAGTATTTT
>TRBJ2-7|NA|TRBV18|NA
CASSNYLGEQYF
TGTGCCAGCTCAAACTACCTGGGGGAGCAGTACTTC
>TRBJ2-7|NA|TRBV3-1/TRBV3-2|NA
CASSRHVFPYEQYF
TGTGCCAGCAGCCGACACGTATTCCCCTACGAGCAGTACTTC
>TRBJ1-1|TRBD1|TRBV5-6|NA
CASSIGTGVQAFF
TGTGCCAGCAGCATCGGGACAGGGGTACAAGCTTTCTTT
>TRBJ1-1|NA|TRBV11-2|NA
CASSLGWNTEAFF
TGTGCCAGCAGCTTAGGTTGGAACACTGAAGCTTTCTTT
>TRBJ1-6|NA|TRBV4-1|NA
CASSRASLYGSPLHF
TGCGCCAGCAGCCGCGCTAGTCTCTATGGCTCACCCCTCCACTTT
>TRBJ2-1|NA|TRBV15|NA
CATSRITGVGNEQFF
TGTGCCACCAGCAGAATAACGGGAGTGGGGAATGAGCAGTTCTTC
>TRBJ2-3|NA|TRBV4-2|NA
CASSQNEISTDTQYF
TGTGCCAGCAGCCAGAACGAGATCAGCACAGATACGCAGTATTTT
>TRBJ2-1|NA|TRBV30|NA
CAWNGGNEQFF
TGTGCCTGGAACGGAGGCAATGAGCAGTTCTTC
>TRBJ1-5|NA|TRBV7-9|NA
CASSLERFNSNQPQHF
TGTGCCAGCAGCTTAGAACGGTTTAATAGCAATCAGCCCCAGCATTTT
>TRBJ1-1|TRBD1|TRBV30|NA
CAWDGQAPNTEAFF
TGTGCCTGGGACGGACAGGCCCCGAACACTGAAGCTTTCTTT
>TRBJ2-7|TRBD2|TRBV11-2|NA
CASSLVPELAGYEQYF
TGTGCCAGCAGCTTAGTTCCTGAACTAGCGGGCTACGAGCAGTACTTC
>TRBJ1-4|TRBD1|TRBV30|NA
CAWSVRWDRGEKLFF
TGTGCCTGGAGTGTACGTTGGGACAGGGGTGAAAAACTGTTTTTT
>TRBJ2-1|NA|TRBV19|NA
CASSITGYNEQFF
TGTGCCAGTAGTATTACAGGGTACAATGAGCAGTTCTTC
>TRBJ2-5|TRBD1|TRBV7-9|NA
CASSLETGGQETQYF
TGTGCCAGCAGCTTGGAGACAGGGGGCCAAGAGACCCAGTACTTC